A single sample is the source of the 26 T cell receptor beta chains below, sequenced in a study of T cells in Graves' hyperthyroidism and ophthalmopathy. RNA transcripts served as the template for amplifying TCR beta CDR3 regions. Primed by the HTBI set, a first-round RT-PCR was run on the TCR CDR3. TCRdb reprocessed the multiplex PCR reads via MiXCR and lists one record per CDR3 protein. Of fewer than 400,000 distinct CDR3 sequences in the sample, more than 13% are singletons; the top ten hold around 30%. The sample taken for sequencing was blood. The receptors originated from a man aged 45-65 years with Graves' ophthalmopathy.

This clonotype was observed many times. The chain carries TRBV12-3 or TRBV12-4 and TRBJ2-5, with TRBD2 as a possible D gene (5 bases). This CDR3 is built from 14 residues. V shed 3 bases and J shed 0 bases, with 8 bases lying between them. CDR3 in amino acids: CASSLGGYQETQYF. CDR3 bases: TGTGCCAGCAGTTTGGGCGGGTACCAAGAGACCCAGTACTTC.

The chain uses TRBV28 and TRBJ2-2; 10 bases are a match to TRBD1. This CDR3 spans 15 amino acids. In germline, CDR1 is MDHEN, CDR2 SYDVKM. V gave up 4 bases and J gave up 4 bases; unmatched junction bases: 3. CDR3 region: CASSSGTGVTGELFF. In DNA form, the CDR3 reads TGTGCCAGCAGTTCCGGGACAGGGGTCACCGGGGAGCTGTTTTTT. Using reference TRBV28 and TRBJ2-2 for the parts outside the CDR3, the full variable domain is DVKVTQSSRYLVKRTGEKVFLECVQDMDHENMFWYRQDPGLGLRLIYFSYDVKMKEKGDIPEGYSVSREKKERFSLILESASTNQTSMYLCASSSGTGVTGELFFGEGSRLTVL.

This clonotype was observed many times. V gene TRBV20-1 combines with J gene TRBJ2-5; the D call may be TRBD1 or TRBD2 (6 bases each). This CDR3 has 14 residues. The germline gives CDR1 DFQATT, CDR2 SNEGSKA (reference sequence). Trimming took off 6 bases at V and 5 bases at J, with 19 bases between the two ends. In DNA, the CDR3 is TGCAGTGCCCCTTGGGTAGGGGGAGGCGAGACCCAGTACTTC. Residues: CSAPWVGGGETQYF.

The rearrangement links TRBV29-1 to TRBJ2-7; 7 bases match TRBD2. Germline V gene data show CDR1 as SQVTM and CDR2 as ANQGSEA. This CDR3 has 15 amino acids. The ends lost 6 bases at V and 4 bases at J; junction bases unmatched: 15. CDR3 residues: CSVARGLAGAYEQYF. CDR3 DNA: TGCAGCGTGGCCCGCGGTTTGGCGGGAGCGTACGAGCAGTACTTC.

CDR3 sequence reads: CAATLKGGNQPQHF. The CDR3 DNA follows: TGTGCCGCCACCTTAAAGGGGGGCAATCAGCCCCAGCATTTT. The chain uses TRBV30 and TRBJ1-5; D perhaps matches TRBD1 (6 bases). The V end lost 8 bases, the J end lost 2 bases, and 16 bases lay between the germline ends. CDR3 length: 14 amino acids. Germline V CDR1 and CDR2: GTSNPN, SVGIG (reference sequence).

The CDR3 DNA reads TGCAGTACAACCAATCGGGCGATCTCTGGGGCCAACGTCCTGACTTTC. Amino acid sequence: CSTTNRAISGANVLTF. The chain has TRBV20-1 and TRBJ2-6; D call uncertain. Germline V gene lookup returns CDR1 DFQATT and CDR2 SNEGSKA (reference sequence). The CDR3 is 16 residues long. The V gene lost 8 bases and the J gene lost 0 bases, with 17 bases spanning the gap.

The J gene is TRBJ2-5, the V gene TRBV12-3 or TRBV12-4; 8 bases match TRBD2. The CDR3 extends over 17 amino acids. Trimming took 6 bases from V and 5 from J; bases not matched to a gene: 17. The chain's CDR3 is CASSPGGGRNRGETQYF. The CDR3 DNA follows: TGTGCCAGCAGCCCCGGAGGCGGGAGGAACCGGGGGGAGACCCAGTACTTC.

This clonotype has ten or more counts. The V gene is TRBV20-1, the J gene TRBJ2-7, with D maybe TRBD2 (5 bases). V lost 3 bases, J lost 2 bases, and 14 bases lay in between. The length of the CDR3 is 14 residues. CDR1 DFQATT and CDR2 SNEGSKA come from the germline V gene (reference sequence). The CDR3 here is CSASLRRRTYEQYF. CDR3 DNA: TGCAGTGCTAGTCTCCGGAGGAGAACCTACGAGCAGTACTTC.

At least ten counts were recorded for this clonotype. The V and J genes are TRBV9 and TRBJ2-1, with a weak D call TRBD2 (5 bases). Germline V gives CDR1 SGDLS, CDR2 YYNGEE. This CDR3 region has 15 residues. The V gene lost 1 base and the J gene lost 6 bases, with 14 bases spanning the gap. Here the CDR3 reads CASSVSWGEGNEQFF. Written as DNA, the CDR3 is TGTGCCAGCAGCGTATCCTGGGGAGAAGGCAATGAGCAGTTCTTC.

In regard to this clonotype: Germline is not matched at one junction end, which may reflect a read error. This chain uses TRBV7-9 with TRBJ2-7; tentatively, D is TRBD1 (6 bases). This CDR3 has 12 amino acids. Germline CDR1 reads SEHNR; CDR2 reads FQNEAQ (reference sequence). The CDR3 bases are TGTGCCACCAGCCAGGGGACCTACGAGCAGTACTTC. Its protein is CATSQGTYEQYF.

In its sample, this clonotype was seen many times. The CDR3 region has the DNA TGTGCCAGCAGTTACGCTTGGGCGGGAGCCCCTACGCAGTATTTT. The encoded protein is CASSYAWAGAPTQYF. The chain joins TRBV6-5 to TRBJ2-3; 7 nucleotides match TRBD2. The J segment lost 8 bases and the V segment lost 2 bases, leaving 10 bases of the junction unmatched. The CDR3 extends over 15 amino acids. CDR1 and CDR2 (germline): MNHEY, SVGAGI.

This clonotype appeared a few times. V is TRBV6-1 and J is TRBJ2-5; D unresolved. Trimming took off 0 bases at V and 4 bases at J, with 0 bases between the two ends. CDR3 length equals 11 residues. CDR1 and CDR2 from the germline V gene are MNHNS and SASEGT. The DNA for the CDR3 is TGTGCCAGCAGTGAAGCAGAGACCCAGTACTTC. Translated, it gives CASSEAETQYF.

This clonotype turned up a few times. The chain carries TRBV5-8 and TRBJ1-1, with D perhaps TRBD1 (5 bases). Trimming removed 4 bases at V and 0 bases at J, with 16 bases between. The CDR3 has 16 amino acids. Germline loops: CDR1 SGHTS, CDR2 YDEGEE. The CDR3 coding sequence is TGTGCCAGCAGCCTACAGAACAGGAGCATGAACACTGAAGCTTTCTTT. It specifies CASSLQNRSMNTEAFF.

This clonotype was found many times. This chain uses TRBV11-2 with TRBJ2-4, with TRBD1 as a possible D gene (6 bases). The CDR3 consists of 13 residues. CDR1 is SGHAT and CDR2 is FQNNGV in the germline V gene. The ends were cut back, 5 bases at V and 8 bases at J, with 13 bases in the middle. CDR3 region: CASSKQGYDIQYF. For the CDR3, the DNA is TGTGCCAGCAGCAAACAGGGCTATGACATTCAGTACTTC.

J is TRBJ2-5 and V is TRBV9, with D tentatively TRBD1 or TRBD2 (5 bases each). Germline lookup yields CDR1 SGDLS and CDR2 YYNGEE. The CDR3 spans 16 residues. V was trimmed by 3 bases and J by 7 bases, leaving 22 bases between them. The CDR3 region has the DNA TGTGCCAGCAGCGCAAGGAGCCGGGACGCCCGAGGGACCCAGTACTTC. Translating gives CASSARSRDARGTQYF.

This clonotype was observed a handful of times. This chain uses TRBV29-1 with TRBJ2-2; 10 bases agree with TRBD1. The CDR3 runs 19 residues. J gave up 0 bases and V 6 bases, and 16 bases lay outside the gene matches. Germline-derived CDR1 and CDR2 are SQVTM and ANQGSEA. The CDR3 DNA reads TGCAGCGTCCAAATAGGGACAGGGGCAATGTCTCCGAACACCGGGGAGCTGTTTTTT. Translated, it gives CSVQIGTGAMSPNTGELFF.

This clonotype showed up many times. This rearrangement joins TRBV2 to TRBJ2-7; D perhaps matches TRBD1 (6 bases). Trimming stripped 4 bases from V and 6 bases from J, with 13 bases between. The CDR3 length is 13 residues. Germline V gene lookup returns CDR1 SNHLY and CDR2 FYNNEI. The CDR3 protein is CASSVGGLGEQYF. Here the CDR3 DNA reads TGTGCCAGCAGTGTAGGGGGTCTGGGCGAGCAGTACTTC.

The chain carries TRBV24-1 and TRBJ2-1, with D perhaps matching TRBD1 (5 bases). V lost 4 bases, J lost 3 bases, and 9 bases lay in between. Germline V lookup: CDR1 KGHDR, CDR2 SFDVKD. CDR3 length: 14 residues. For the CDR3, the DNA is TGTGCCACCAGTGACCCGACAGTCTACAATGAGCAGTTCTTC. It specifies CATSDPTVYNEQFF.

This clonotype was counted at least ten times. The chain has TRBV18 and TRBJ2-7; the D gene is possibly TRBD2 (6 bases). The CDR3 is made up of 14 amino acids. V lost 0 bases, J lost 5 bases, and 11 bases lay in between. Germline CDR1 reads KGHSH; CDR2 reads LQKENI. CDR3 in DNA: TGTGCCAGCTCACCACCTGCGGGAATAAACGAGCAGTACTTC. Translating gives CASSPPAGINEQYF.

This clonotype was observed at least ten times. The chain recombines TRBV5-5 with TRBJ2-3, with D perhaps matching TRBD1 or TRBD2 (5 bases each). The CDR3 sequence is 12 residues long. Germline V gene lookup returns CDR1 SGHKS and CDR2 YYEKEE (reference sequence). V lost 6 bases and J 5 bases, leaving 10 bases between the germline ends. CDR3 sequence: CASIRDQDTQYF. The CDR3, as DNA: TGTGCCAGCATCCGGGACCAAGATACGCAGTATTTT.

This CDR3 is CASSESGGAGGTKWVYEQYF. CDR3 sequence (DNA): TGCGCCAGCAGTGAGTCGGGCGGAGCGGGAGGCACAAAATGGGTCTACGAGCAGTACTTC. This chain connects TRBV10-2 to TRBJ2-7, with TRBD2 matching 9 bases. Per germline, CDR1 WSHSY and CDR2 SAAADI. V trimming: 0 bases; J trimming: 3 bases; junction bases outside the gene matches: 18. This CDR3 has 20 amino acids.

This clonotype was detected many times. The genes are TRBV12-3 or TRBV12-4 and TRBJ1-1, with D possibly matching TRBD1 (5 bases). Trimming removed 7 bases from V and 8 bases from J, with 8 bases in between. The CDR3 length is 10 residues. The DNA of the CDR3 is TGTGCCAGCACCAAGGGGGAAGCTTTCTTT. Translating gives CASTKGEAFF.

The sample holds one count of this clonotype. A much larger clone differs from this one at a single base, so this may be a read error. The rearrangement links TRBV7-3 to TRBJ2-2; D is perhaps TRBD1 (6 bases). Trimming took 2 bases from V and 7 from J, leaving 14 bases between them. The CDR3 sequence is 15 residues long. Germline V gene lookup returns CDR1 SGHTA and CDR2 FQGTGA. DNA of the CDR3: TGTGCCAGCAGCTTAGTCCCAGGGGCGGGCGGGGAGCTGTTTTTT. Encoded protein: CASSLVPGAGGELFF.

This clonotype showed up many times. The chain employs TRBV18 and TRBJ2-3; no firm D call. CDR1 is KGHSH, CDR2 LQKENI, per germline. CDR3 length: 13 residues. Deletions cut 2 bases from V and 5 bases from J, with 8 bases between. The CDR3 region is CASSPSSRDTQYF. The CDR3 DNA reads TGTGCCAGCTCACCATCCAGCCGAGATACGCAGTATTTT.

This clonotype came up many times. V is TRBV20-1 and J is TRBJ1-1; D call uncertain. V was shortened by 2 bases and J by 6 bases, with 10 bases between the two germline ends. From germline, CDR1 is DFQATT and CDR2 SNEGSKA (reference sequence). The CDR3 runs to 12 residues. CDR3 residues: CSARMENAEAFF. The CDR3 nucleotides read TGCAGTGCTAGAATGGAAAACGCTGAAGCTTTCTTT.

This clonotype occurred many times. The chain's CDR3 is CASSQGGGLAFSEQFF. Here the CDR3 DNA reads TGTGCCAGCAGCCAAGGGGGGGGACTAGCTTTTTCCGAGCAGTTCTTC. The chain combines TRBV3-1 with TRBJ2-1; TRBD2 matches 9 bases. Germline V lookup: CDR1 LGHDT, CDR2 YNNKEL (reference sequence). The CDR3 has 16 amino acids. Losses at the gene ends were 1 base for V and 10 bases for J; bases not matched to a gene: 11.